What follows is one TCR beta chain and its context. The antigen is unknown. The junction and the germline gene differ at one end; a read error may be behind it. The record originates from a study of cytomegalovirus exposure and HLA in healthy donors. Study results and caveats: Sequencing likely caused a cluster of highly shared sequence variants. It was only CMV serostatus that was available as immune exposure information.

This CDR3 is 14 amino acids long. Germline V gene lookup returns CDR1 SGHDT and CDR2 YYEEEE. 60 Vbeta and 13 Jbeta primers were used in PCR. The method was immunoSEQ multiplex PCR; TCRdb's version includes in-frame clones alone and lacks a portion of them. Among roughly 100,000 clones listed, under 80% were seen once. The chain employs TRBV5-6 and TRBJ2-5; a weak D match, TRBD1 (6 bases). The sequenced sample consisted of PBMCs. This receptor was taken from a man aged 55 to 70 in good health and CMV-seronegative. Here the CDR3 DNA reads TGTGCCAGCAGCTTCCGGACAGCCCAAGAGGCCCAGTACTTC. Amino acids: CASSFRTAQEAQYF. Filled out from reference TRBV5-6 and TRBJ2-5, the complete variable domain reads DAGVTQSPTHLIKTRGQQVTLRCSPKSGHDTVSWYQQALGQGPQFIFQYYEEEERQRGNFPDRFSGHQFPNYSSELNVNALLLGDSALYLCASSFRTAQEAQYFGPGTRLLVL.